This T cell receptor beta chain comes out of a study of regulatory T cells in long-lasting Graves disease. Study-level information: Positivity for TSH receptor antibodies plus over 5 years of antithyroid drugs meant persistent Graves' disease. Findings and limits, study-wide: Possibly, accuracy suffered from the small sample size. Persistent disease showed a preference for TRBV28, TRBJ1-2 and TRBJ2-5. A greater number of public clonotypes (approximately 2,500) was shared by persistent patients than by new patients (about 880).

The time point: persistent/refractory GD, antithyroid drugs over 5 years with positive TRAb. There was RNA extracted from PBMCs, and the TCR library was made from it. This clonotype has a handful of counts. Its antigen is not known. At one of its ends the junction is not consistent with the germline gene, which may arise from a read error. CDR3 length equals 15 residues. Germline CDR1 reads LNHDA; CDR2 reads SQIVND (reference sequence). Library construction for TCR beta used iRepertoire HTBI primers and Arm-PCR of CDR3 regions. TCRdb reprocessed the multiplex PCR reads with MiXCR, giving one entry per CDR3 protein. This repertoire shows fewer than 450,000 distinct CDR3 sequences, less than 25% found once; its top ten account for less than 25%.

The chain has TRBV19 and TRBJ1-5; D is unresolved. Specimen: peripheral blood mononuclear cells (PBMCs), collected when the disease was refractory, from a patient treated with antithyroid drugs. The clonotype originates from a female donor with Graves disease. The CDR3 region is CASSTGNSPYQPQHF. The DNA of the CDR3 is TGTGCCAGCAGTACGGGGAATTCTCCTTATCAGCCCCAGCATTTT.